The 24 T cell receptor beta chains reported below all come from one sample, sequenced in a study of blood T cell repertoires in COVID-19. Only in-frame clones appear in the TCRdb table, and some are missing; sequencing was by immunoSEQ multiplex PCR. Among under 250,000 clones listed, more than 65% were seen once. The sequenced sample was peripheral blood. The origin of the receptors is a woman in her sixties with acute or convalescent COVID-19.

The chain couples TRBV29-1 to TRBJ1-1; D is perhaps TRBD1 (6 bases). V was trimmed by 4 bases and J by 0 bases, leaving 12 bases between them. Germline loops: CDR1 SQVTM, CDR2 ANQGSEA. CDR3 length: 14 residues. CDR3 coding DNA: TGCAGCGTTGTCTGGGGGCCCATGAACACTGAAGCTTTCTTT. It encodes CSVVWGPMNTEAFF.

The chain uses TRBV7-2 and TRBJ2-2; possible D gene TRBD2, 6 bases. V dropped 4 bases and J dropped 4 bases, with 13 bases sitting between them. Germline lookup yields CDR1 SGHTA and CDR2 FQGNSA. This CDR3 has 15 amino acids. CDR3 in amino acids: CASSSTSRGTGELFF. For the CDR3, the DNA is TGTGCCAGCAGCTCGACTAGTCGCGGCACCGGGGAGCTGTTTTTT.

V usage is TRBV19 and J usage is TRBJ1-1; perhaps TRBD1 as D (5 bases). Trimming left V 6 bases short and J 0 bases short, with 14 bases between. Germline lookup yields CDR1 LNHDA and CDR2 SQIVND (reference sequence). The CDR3 extends over 15 amino acids. The CDR3 loop is CASREGAVMNTEAFF. Written as DNA, the CDR3 is TGTGCCAGTAGAGAAGGGGCCGTAATGAACACTGAAGCTTTCTTT.

The rearrangement uses TRBV6-4 and TRBJ2-2; maybe TRBD2 (5 bases). Germline V lookup: CDR1 MRHNA, CDR2 SNTAGT. The V and J ends lost 3 bases and 7 bases respectively, with 9 bases between them. This CDR3 region has 13 residues. The DNA for the CDR3 is TGTGCCAGCAGTGAGAGGGCCGGCGGGGAGCTGTTTTTT. As protein: CASSERAGGELFF.

The gene calls are TRBV6-1 and TRBJ2-2; 11 positions agree with TRBD1. CDR3 length: 15 residues. V was clipped by 1 base and J by 5 bases; unmatched bases: 0. Per germline, CDR1 MNHNS and CDR2 SASEGT. In DNA, the CDR3 is TGTGCCAGCAGTGAAGGGGACAGGGGGACCGGGGAGCTGTTTTTT. Translation: CASSEGDRGTGELFF.

This clone was picked up one time. The chain has TRBV25-1 and TRBJ1-4; tentatively, D is TRBD1 (5 bases). CDR3 length: 14 amino acids. With 3 bases removed from V and 8 bases from J, the gap between germline ends came to 13 bases. The germline V gene has CDR1 MGHDK and CDR2 SYGVNS. CDR3 coding DNA: TGTGCCAGCAGTGACGGGGGGGTTCGCGAAAAACTGTTTTTT. This gives the protein CASSDGGVREKLFF.

The J gene is TRBJ2-7, the V gene TRBV4-2; D is possibly TRBD1 (6 bases). Germline-derived CDR1 and CDR2 are LGHNA and YNFKEQ. The CDR3 is made up of 15 amino acids. The germline V and J ends were trimmed by 3 bases and 2 bases, with 14 bases remaining between them. The CDR3 spells CASSQTGDTAYEQYF. The CDR3 DNA follows: TGTGCCAGCAGCCAGACTGGGGACACCGCCTACGAGCAGTACTTC.

The V gene is TRBV7-9, the J gene TRBJ1-4; a possible D gene is TRBD1 (5 bases). The CDR3 length is 15 residues. V lost 5 bases and J 4 bases, leaving 14 bases between the germline ends. The V gene's germline CDR1 is SEHNR and CDR2 FQNEAQ (reference sequence). The CDR3, as DNA: TGTGCCAGCAGCCTCGGGCGACAGATTAATGAAAAACTGTTTTTT. Translating it yields CASSLGRQINEKLFF.

This clone has a handful of counts. V gene TRBV6-4 combines with J gene TRBJ1-1; a possible D gene is TRBD1 (6 bases). CDR3 length: 13 residues. Germline CDR1 is MRHNA and CDR2 is SNTAGT. Trimming shortened V by 6 bases and J by 5 bases, and 13 bases separated the two germline ends. The CDR3 DNA reads as TGTGCCAGCAGCCAACAGGGAGGGACTGAAGCTTTCTTT. Protein: CASSQQGGTEAFF.

This chain uses TRBV2 with TRBJ1-2; 8 nucleotides agree with TRBD1. The V and J ends lost 2 bases and 8 bases, in that order; junction bases with no gene match: 13. Germline CDR1 SNHLY, CDR2 FYNNEI. This CDR3 is built from 16 residues. The CDR3 region is CASSEILGTGSGGYTF. The CDR3 region has the DNA TGTGCCAGCAGTGAAATCTTAGGGACAGGATCGGGGGGCTACACCTTC.

This chain joins TRBV7-9 and TRBJ2-6; D gene ambiguous. Per the germline V gene, CDR1 is SEHNR and CDR2 is FQNEAQ (reference sequence). The CDR3 runs 16 residues. Trimming stripped 5 bases from V and 1 base from J, with 12 bases between. The CDR3 loop is CASSPDILSGANVLTF. DNA of the CDR3: TGTGCCAGCAGCCCCGATATACTATCTGGGGCCAACGTCCTGACTTTC.

V and J are TRBV6-5 and TRBJ2-3; 7 nucleotides align to TRBD2. CDR1 and CDR2 (germline): MNHEY, SVGAGI. The trim removed 11 bases at V and 3 bases at J, leaving 8 bases unmatched. The CDR3 sequence is 13 residues long. As DNA, the CDR3 is TGTGCCTCGAGCGGGATAACTACAGATACGCAGTATTTT. It encodes CASSGITTDTQYF.

The chain joins TRBV3-1 (or the pseudogene TRBV3-2) to TRBJ2-2, with D tentatively TRBD2 (6 bases). Looked up from germline, CDR1 is LGHDT and CDR2 is YNNKEL (reference sequence). The CDR3 covers 15 residues. V lost 4 bases, J lost 4 bases, and 13 bases lay in between. DNA for the CDR3: TGTGCCAGCAGCCCTAAAAAGCGGGTCACCGGGGAGCTGTTTTTT. This gives the protein CASSPKKRVTGELFF.

This clone was observed a few times. The chain uses TRBV18 and TRBJ1-4; 10 bases align to TRBD1. The CDR3 covers 16 residues. CDR1 is KGHSH, CDR2 LQKENI, per germline. Unmatched junction bases numbered 8, after V lost 3 bases and J lost 7 bases. CDR3 protein: CASSPMTGGRREKLFF. CDR3 DNA sequence: TGTGCCAGCTCACCGATGACAGGGGGCCGTCGTGAAAAACTGTTTTTT.

This clone was picked up a small number of times. The J gene is TRBJ2-5, the V gene TRBV12-3 or TRBV12-4; D remains ambiguous. V was clipped by 5 bases and J by 5 bases, with 9 bases between them. The CDR3 runs to 12 residues. The CDR3 loop is CASSPLRETQYF. In nucleotides, the CDR3 is TGTGCCAGCAGTCCACTTCGTGAGACCCAGTACTTC.

This clone was found a few times. This rearrangement joins TRBV9 to TRBJ2-5; D uncertain. The CDR3 is 12 residues long. V lost 3 bases and J lost 2, with 5 bases in between. Germline CDR1 SGDLS, CDR2 YYNGEE. CDR3: CASSANQETQYF. CDR3 nucleotide sequence: TGTGCCAGCAGCGCTAATCAAGAGACCCAGTACTTC.

The CDR3 region is CASSPGTGGSYEQYF. The CDR3, as DNA: TGTGCCAGCAGTCCAGGCACAGGGGGCTCCTACGAGCAGTACTTC. The chain is built from TRBV6-5 and TRBJ2-7; 8 bases fit TRBD1. CDR1 is MNHEY, CDR2 SVGAGI, per germline. Trimming at V came to 5 bases and at J to 0 bases, leaving 6 bases not matched to a gene. The CDR3 is made up of 15 amino acids.

The rearrangement links TRBV2 to TRBJ2-7; 14 bases line up with TRBD2. The CDR3 is 16 residues long. The germline V gene has CDR1 SNHLY and CDR2 FYNNEI. The V gene end was trimmed by 5 bases and the J gene end by 7 bases; junction bases not matched to a gene: 10. The CDR3 sequence: CASSRGTSGGRGEQYF. The CDR3 DNA sequence: TGTGCCAGCAGTCGCGGGACTAGCGGGGGCCGCGGAGAGCAGTACTTC.

The DNA of the CDR3 is TGTGCCAGCAGTTTTTCCGTTGGCGTCGGGACAGGGTTGATGAATGAGCAGTTCTTC. Its translation is CASSFSVGVGTGLMNEQFF. The rearrangement joins TRBV27 to TRBJ2-1; TRBD1 matches at 9 bases. The CDR3 loop spans 19 amino acids. Germline CDR1 is MNHEY and CDR2 is SMNVEV (reference sequence). The V and J ends lost 3 bases and 7 bases, in that order; junction bases with no gene match: 19.

This clone was detected a few times. CDR3 region: CASSLGGPASTNEKLFF. The CDR3, as DNA: TGTGCCAGCAGCTTAGGTGGGCCAGCTTCAACTAATGAAAAACTGTTTTTT. This chain links TRBV7-9 with TRBJ1-4; no clear D. Trimming removed 1 base from V and 0 bases from J, with 12 bases in between. CDR1 SEHNR and CDR2 FQNEAQ come from the germline V gene (reference sequence). The CDR3 has 17 residues.

The V and J genes are TRBV4-2 and TRBJ1-2; 11 nucleotides agree with TRBD1. This CDR3 is 17 amino acids long. From germline, CDR1 is LGHNA and CDR2 YNFKEQ. The trim removed 0 bases at V and 7 bases at J, leaving 10 bases unmatched. CDR3 in amino acids: CASSQDIFGQGAGGYTF. DNA for the CDR3: TGTGCCAGCAGCCAAGATATTTTCGGACAGGGGGCGGGTGGCTACACCTTC.

The chain links TRBV5-1 to TRBJ1-1, with D maybe TRBD1 (5 bases). The germline CDR1 and CDR2 sequences are SGHRS and YFSETQ. Trimming shortened V by 0 bases and J by 2 bases, and 8 bases separated the two germline ends. The CDR3 runs 14 residues. CDR3 residues: CASSLAGINTEAFF. CDR3 nucleotides: TGCGCCAGCAGCTTGGCAGGGATAAACACTGAAGCTTTCTTT.

The chain has TRBV9 and TRBJ2-1; 8 bases agree with TRBD2. Trimming took 4 bases from V and 6 from J; bases not matched to a gene: 9. Germline-derived CDR1 and CDR2 are SGDLS and YYNGEE. The CDR3 contains 15 residues. As DNA, the CDR3 is TGTGCCAGCAGCCACTACGGGACTAGTGTCAATGAGCAGTTCTTC. Its protein is CASSHYGTSVNEQFF.

The V call is TRBV2, the J call TRBJ2-4, with TRBD2 as a possible D gene (7 bases). Per germline, CDR1 SNHLY and CDR2 FYNNEI. This CDR3 is 17 amino acids long. The V and J ends lost 2 bases and 3 bases respectively, with 17 bases between them. In DNA, the CDR3 is TGTGCCAGCAGTGAATCGTGGGGGGGCGGCGGCAAAAACATTCAGTACTTC. Its translation is CASSESWGGGGKNIQYF.